A single sample gave rise to the 21 T cell receptor beta chains below, sequenced in a study of T cells in Graves' hyperthyroidism and ophthalmopathy. Using RNA transcripts as the source, TCR beta CDR3 regions were amplified. The HTBI primer set drove a first-round RT-PCR of the TCR CDR3. TCRdb reanalysed the multiplex PCR reads using MiXCR and keeps one entry per CDR3 protein. Seen here are hundreds of thousands of distinct CDR3 sequences, 22% observed once, and the top ten hold around 60%. Sequenced sample: blood. Receptor source: a man aged 30-40 years with Graves' ophthalmopathy.

This clonotype has ten or more counts. The chain combines TRBV20-1 with TRBJ2-5; 11 bases match TRBD2. Germline V CDR1 and CDR2: DFQATT, SNEGSKA (reference sequence). The CDR3 covers 16 residues. With V trimmed by 2 bases and J by 2 bases, 7 bases remained unmatched. The CDR3 DNA reads as TGCAGTGCTAGAAGGGTAGCGGGGGGGAGACAAGAGACCCAGTACTTC. Its protein is CSARRVAGGRQETQYF.

This clonotype came up many times. The V and J genes are TRBV12-3 or TRBV12-4 and TRBJ2-7; 7 bases fit TRBD1. This CDR3 contains 12 residues. J lost 7 bases, V lost 6 bases, and 6 bases had no gene match. The CDR3: CASSWGTEEQYF. CDR3 nucleotides: TGTGCCAGCAGCTGGGGGACAGAAGAGCAGTACTTC.

This clonotype appeared many times. The chain has TRBV12-3 or TRBV12-4 and TRBJ2-3, with D perhaps matching TRBD2 (6 bases). Trimming cost V 6 bases and J 2 bases, with 18 bases left between them. This CDR3 is built from 16 residues. The DNA of the CDR3 is TGTGCCAGCAGATACCTGGGCGGAGGGATCACAGATACGCAGTATTTT. Its protein product is CASRYLGGGITDTQYF.

This clonotype was detected only a few times. The V call is TRBV28, the J call TRBJ2-7; 7 bases fit TRBD1. Germline V gives CDR1 MDHEN, CDR2 SYDVKM. This CDR3 contains 14 residues. Losses at the gene ends were 6 bases for V and 3 bases for J; bases not matched to a gene: 8. Here the CDR3 reads CASSEGQAVYEQYF. The CDR3 coding sequence is TGTGCCAGCAGCGAAGGACAGGCCGTCTACGAGCAGTACTTC.

This clonotype was seen many times. J is TRBJ2-7 and V is TRBV30; 7 bases agree with TRBD1. Germline V gives CDR1 GTSNPN, CDR2 SVGIG (reference sequence). The junction had 8 bases not matched to a gene; V was cut back by 4 bases and J by 2 bases. The CDR3 consists of 14 residues. The CDR3 DNA sequence: TGTGCCTGGACAAAGACAGGGCCAACCTACGAGCAGTACTTC. Translating gives CAWTKTGPTYEQYF.

This clonotype was counted only a few times. The chain recombines TRBV3-1 with TRBJ1-4, with D unresolved. Between the trimmed V and J ends, which lost 5 bases and 4 bases, there was a span of 17 bases. The CDR3 totals 16 residues. Germline V lookup: CDR1 LGHDT, CDR2 YNNKEL (reference sequence). The CDR3 spells CASSESGVGNNEKLFF. CDR3 nucleotides: TGTGCCAGCAGCGAAAGCGGGGTCGGAAATAATGAAAAACTGTTTTTT.

This clonotype has just a few counts. This chain joins TRBV7-9 and TRBJ2-5, with 9 bases fitting TRBD1. After removal of 5 bases from V and 5 bases from J, the junction contained 3 bases not matched to a gene. The CDR3 has 13 amino acids. CDR1 is SEHNR, CDR2 FQNEAQ, per germline (reference sequence). The CDR3 nucleotides are TGTGCCAGCAGCCAGGACAGGGGCGAGACCCAGTACTTC. Protein: CASSQDRGETQYF.

This clonotype was found a few times. The rearrangement uses TRBV7-2 and TRBJ1-4; 9 nucleotides line up with TRBD1. V lost 9 bases, J lost 5 bases, and 22 bases stayed unmatched. Germline CDR1 reads SGHTA; CDR2 reads FQGNSA. CDR3 size: 19 residues. The CDR3: CARTGSRTTPGTGNEKLFF. CDR3 bases: TGTGCCAGGACGGGTTCTCGGACCACACCCGGGACAGGGAATGAAAAACTGTTTTTT.

This clonotype was seen repeatedly, ten times or more. The CDR3 DNA reads as TGTGCCAGCAGCTCCCCACCCGGGACATTCAACTATGGCTACACCTTC. Its protein is CASSSPPGTFNYGYTF. The V call is TRBV11-2, the J call TRBJ1-2; D possibly corresponds to TRBD1 (6 bases). The ends were cut back, 4 bases at V and 2 bases at J, with 17 bases in the middle. CDR3 length: 16 residues. CDR1 SGHAT and CDR2 FQNNGV come from the germline V gene.

V gene TRBV20-1 combines with J gene TRBJ2-1, with 10 bases identical to TRBD2. Losses at the gene ends were 4 bases for V and 6 bases for J; bases not matched to a gene: 12. The CDR3 runs to 16 residues. Germline V gene data show CDR1 as DFQATT and CDR2 as SNEGSKA (reference sequence). CDR3 in amino acids: CSATLAGGMISNEQFF. DNA for the CDR3: TGCAGTGCTACGTTAGCGGGAGGAATGATCTCCAATGAGCAGTTCTTC.

The V and J genes are TRBV5-1 and TRBJ2-3; D not resolved. This CDR3 has 14 residues. V lost 5 bases and J 4 bases, leaving 14 bases between the germline ends. Germline V lookup: CDR1 SGHRS, CDR2 YFSETQ. The CDR3 reads CASRVPGPADTQYF. The CDR3 DNA reads TGCGCCAGCAGGGTGCCCGGTCCGGCAGATACGCAGTATTTT.

In this sample, this clonotype turned up many times. The rearrangement links TRBV13 to TRBJ1-2; possible D gene TRBD1, 5 bases. Deletions cut 3 bases from V and 0 bases from J, with 11 bases between. CDR1 PRHDT and CDR2 FYEKMQ come from the germline V gene (reference sequence). The CDR3 spans 15 residues. DNA of the CDR3: TGTGCCAGCAGCTTTGGGACGGTGGCTAACTATGGCTACACCTTC. Translated, it gives CASSFGTVANYGYTF.

In this sample, this clonotype turned up many times. CDR3 loop: CASRGQGDYEQYF. The CDR3 region has the DNA TGTGCCAGCCGTGGCCAGGGGGATTACGAGCAGTACTTC. V and J are TRBV6-1 and TRBJ2-7, with 7 bases that match TRBD1. The CDR3 consists of 13 residues. CDR1 is MNHNS and CDR2 is SASEGT in the germline V gene. V shed 8 bases, J shed 4 bases, and the junction held 8 bases outside the gene matches.

Of note for this clonotype: With a much larger clone just one base away, this may be a read error. The genes are TRBV3-1 and TRBJ1-2; D uncertain. The germline V gene encodes CDR1 LGHDT and CDR2 YNNKEL (reference sequence). CDR3 length equals 14 residues. CDR3 protein: CASSQVRTNCGYTF. The CDR3 DNA reads TGTGCCAGCAGCCAAGTCAGAACTAACTGTGGCTACACCTTC.

This clonotype was detected only a few times. This chain connects TRBV7-9 to TRBJ2-7; 8 bases are shared with TRBD1. Trimming at V came to 5 bases and at J to 1 base, leaving 7 bases not matched to a gene. The germline CDR1 and CDR2 sequences are SEHNR and FQNEAQ (reference sequence). The CDR3 extends over 15 amino acids. The CDR3 protein is CASSPRDRFSYEQYF. CDR3 coding DNA: TGTGCCAGCAGCCCCAGGGACAGGTTTTCCTACGAGCAGTACTTC.

V gene TRBV19 combines with J gene TRBJ2-1, with 11 bases that match TRBD2. This CDR3 is 15 amino acids long. CDR1 is LNHDA, CDR2 SQIVND, per germline (reference sequence). V lost 6 bases and J lost 10; bases outside the gene matches: 11. The DNA of the CDR3 is TGTGCCAGTAGGGCAATACTAGCGGGAGATCGAGAGCAGTTCTTC. It encodes CASRAILAGDREQFF.

This sequence joins TRBV4-1 and TRBJ2-3; 7 nucleotides match TRBD2. J gave up 3 bases and V 4 bases, and 13 bases lay outside the gene matches. Germline values: CDR1 MGHRA, CDR2 YSYEKL. The CDR3 is 17 amino acids. The CDR3 loop is CASSRNPGEGGTDTQYF. The CDR3 DNA reads as TGCGCCAGCAGCCGAAACCCGGGGGAGGGAGGTACAGATACGCAGTATTTT.

V is TRBV4-2 and J is TRBJ2-5; D might be TRBD2 (6 bases). The V gene lost 4 bases and the J gene lost 4 bases, with 13 bases spanning the gap. The CDR3 is 14 residues long. Germline values: CDR1 LGHNA, CDR2 YNFKEQ. CDR3 DNA sequence: TGTGCCAGCAGCCGCGGACGGGGGAGAGAGACCCAGTACTTC. Translating it yields CASSRGRGRETQYF.

This clonotype was seen more than once but under ten times. The chain links TRBV2 to TRBJ2-7; TRBD1 aligns across 9 bases. V trimming: 6 bases; J trimming: 2 bases; junction bases outside the gene matches: 17. From germline, CDR1 is SNHLY and CDR2 FYNNEI. This CDR3 is built from 18 residues. As DNA, the CDR3 is TGTGCCAGCAGGAAGGGTTATCTGGGACAGGGACCCACCTACGAGCAGTACTTC. Translating it yields CASRKGYLGQGPTYEQYF.

V usage is TRBV2 and J usage is TRBJ2-5, with 9 bases lining up with TRBD2. V dropped 6 bases and J dropped 2; count of bases not matched to a gene: 4. The CDR3 runs to 14 residues. CDR1 is SNHLY, CDR2 FYNNEI, per germline. As DNA, the CDR3 is TGTGCCAGCAGACCAACTAGCGGGCAAGAGACCCAGTACTTC. Its translation: CASRPTSGQETQYF.

This clonotype was counted at least ten times. The CDR3 DNA follows: TGTGCCAGCAGCGGGAGCGCTTCGTCCTACGAGCAGTACTTC. Its translation is CASSGSASSYEQYF. The rearrangement uses TRBV11-3 and TRBJ2-7, with D possibly being TRBD2 (5 bases). The germline V gene encodes CDR1 SGHNT and CDR2 YENEEA. The CDR3 has 14 residues. V lost 5 bases, J lost 1 base, and 12 bases lay in between.